This passage covers 4 T cell receptor beta chains from one sample sequenced in a study of quantifying T cell responses using KT2 cells. Study information: RNA was reverse transcribed with TCR alpha and beta constant-region primers.

The cDNA 3' end received a ligated oligonucleotide with a UMI. An equimolar mix of RC1.1 and RC1.2 primed the beta chain across TRBC1 and TRBC2. TCRdb recomputed calls from the UMI-ligation and nested PCR reads with MiXCR, one row per CDR3 protein. The table has approximately 60,000 distinct CDR3 sequences, 12% seen once. The material sequenced was PBMCs spiked with cells of the T cell clone KT2. These receptors all stem from a human donor.

This clonotype was counted many times. The CDR3 sequence is CSVGLAGGYTDTQYF. As DNA, the CDR3 is TGCAGCGTCGGCTTAGCGGGGGGTTACACAGATACGCAGTATTTT. The chain uses TRBV29-1 and TRBJ2-3, with TRBD2 matching over 10 bases. Losses at the gene ends were 6 bases for V and 2 bases for J; bases not matched to a gene: 8. CDR3 length: 15 residues. Germline-derived CDR1 and CDR2 are SQVTM and ANQGSEA.

This clonotype was picked up a small number of times. The CDR3 nucleotides read TGTGCCAGCAGCTTAGTCCCGGGACAGGGTTCCGGGGAGCTGTTTTTT. Its translation is CASSLVPGQGSGELFF. The chain has TRBV7-6 and TRBJ2-2; 9 nucleotides match TRBD1. The junction had 6 bases not matched to a gene; V was cut back by 1 base and J by 6 bases. This CDR3 has 16 amino acids. Germline V lookup: CDR1 SGHVS, CDR2 FNYEAQ.

In this sample, this clonotype turned up a few times. V usage is TRBV2 and J usage is TRBJ1-1; 8 bases line up with TRBD1. This CDR3 contains 15 residues. CDR1 is SNHLY, CDR2 FYNNEI, per germline. Trimming cost V 5 bases and J 4 bases; bases outside gene matches: 9. CDR3 loop: CASSLPTGVATEAFF. CDR3 bases: TGTGCCAGCAGTCTTCCGACAGGGGTTGCCACTGAAGCTTTCTTT.

V gene TRBV11-2 combines with J gene TRBJ2-7; 7 positions match TRBD1. The CDR3 loop spans 15 amino acids. V trimming: 1 base; J trimming: 2 bases; junction bases outside the gene matches: 5. In germline, CDR1 is SGHAT, CDR2 FQNNGV. Here the CDR3 DNA reads TGTGCCAGCAGCTTAGGGACAGGACAAACCTACGAGCAGTACTTC. Residues: CASSLGTGQTYEQYF.